This TCR beta chain was recorded in a study of T-cell reconstitution after alpha-beta-depleted transplantation in children. Study-wide findings and caveats: Reportedly, roughly two months post-transplant, alpha-beta T cells arose from several hundred expanded graft clones. For some patients, TCRbeta diversity was high at day 60 because of recipient T cells and thymic progenitors that survived. At one year after transplant, newly produced T cells mostly accounted for T-cell counts and diversity.

Unique molecular identifiers featured in how the TCRbeta library was prepared. Each CDR3 protein gets one entry after TCRdb re-called the PCR reads with MiXCR. The repertoire holds about 340,000 distinct CDR3 sequences, with about 17% as singletons. This CDR3 spans 11 amino acids. V lost 8 bases and J 6 bases, leaving 10 bases between the germline ends. A word on this clonotype: Its antigen remains unknown.

The V call is TRBV12-3 or TRBV12-4, the J call TRBJ1-1, with D unresolved. Sequenced material: PBMCs, mostly from graft donor cells, taken 360 days after TCRalphabeta/CD19-depleted stem cell transplant. The sequence came from a male patient under 10 years old who had a stem cell transplant for acute lymphoblastic leukemia, so the T cells may come from the graft donor. The CDR3 here is CASHLGPEAFF. CDR3 DNA: TGTGCCAGCCACTTGGGCCCTGAAGCTTTCTTT.